This TCR beta chain was found in a study of blood T cell repertoires in COVID-19. Study-wide context: There were acute and convalescent COVID-19 samples, and they came from the United States, Italy and Spain. PBMCs, B-cell-depleted T cells, or T cells were the source of the cDNA or gDNA that made up the material.

The ends were cut back, 0 bases at V and 0 bases at J, with 15 bases in the middle. Germline lookup yields CDR1 KGHDR and CDR2 SFDVKD. CDR3 length: 18 amino acids. Original analysis: Amplification of reference gene primers provided the estimated nucleated cell counts. Sequencing was performed with immunoSEQ multiplex PCR; in TCRdb, only in-frame clones are kept and a portion is missing. V, J and clone size are taken as reported in that table, and D and trimming were inferred from the DNA itself. The table shows 60,000 to 70,000 clones, with 86% occurring only once. The gene calls are TRBV24-1 and TRBJ2-3; possible D gene TRBD2, 6 bases. This TCR came from a woman aged 60-70 years with acute or convalescent COVID-19. The sequenced sample was peripheral blood. CDR3: CATSDLIGGAGSTDTQYF. The DNA of the CDR3 is TGTGCCACCAGTGATTTGATCGGTGGGGCGGGGAGCACAGATACGCAGTATTTT.